A single sample is the source of the 9 T cell receptor beta chains below, sequenced in a study of Graves' ophthalmopathy and Graves' hyperthyroidism. The authors amplified TCR beta CDR3 regions, and they did so from RNA transcripts for repertoire sequencing. RT-PCR in the first round used HTBI primers; a second-round multiplex PCR followed. MiXCR was run by TCRdb on the multiplex PCR reads, yielding one entry per CDR3 protein. The sample records around 1.1 million distinct CDR3 sequences, roughly 35% being singletons. Specimen: peripheral blood or thyroid tissue (not recorded which). The source is an adult man with Graves' hyperthyroidism.

The chain's CDR3 is CSVRSQGGKFSWGYTF. The DNA of the CDR3 is TGCAGCGTAAGATCACAGGGGGGAAAGTTCTCTTGGGGCTACACCTTC. This sequence joins TRBV29-1 and TRBJ1-2; TRBD1 matches 8 bases. V lost 6 bases and J lost 8; bases outside the gene matches: 20. CDR3 length equals 16 residues. Germline CDR1 SQVTM, CDR2 ANQGSEA.

The chain combines TRBV20-1 with TRBJ1-4; no reliable D call. The CDR3 sequence is 12 residues long. Trimming shortened V by 6 bases and J by 7 bases, and 12 bases separated the two germline ends. Per the germline V gene, CDR1 is DFQATT and CDR2 is SNEGSKA (reference sequence). CDR3 bases: TGCAGTGCCACTTACCGAGGTGAAAAACTGTTTTTT. Translation: CSATYRGEKLFF.

This clonotype was seen more than once but under ten times. The chain combines TRBV27 with TRBJ2-7, with 10 bases identical to TRBD2. The V gene end was trimmed by 3 bases and the J gene end by 4 bases; junction bases not matched to a gene: 6. Germline V CDR1 and CDR2: MNHEY, SMNVEV (reference sequence). The CDR3 is 15 amino acids. The CDR3 DNA reads as TGTGCCAGCAGTTTCGCACTAGCGGGGATATACGAGCAGTACTTC. Encoded protein: CASSFALAGIYEQYF.

This chain links TRBV10-3 with TRBJ2-3; weak D call: TRBD2 (6 bases). Germline CDR1 is ENHRY and CDR2 is SYGVKD. With 8 bases removed from V and 4 bases from J, the gap between germline ends came to 16 bases. The CDR3 runs to 14 residues. The DNA for the CDR3 is TGTGCCATCCGCGCGGGATCTCCGGCAGATACGCAGTATTTT. Translating gives CAIRAGSPADTQYF.

The chain uses TRBV5-6 and TRBJ1-5; 8 nucleotides align to TRBD1. Losses at the gene ends were 5 bases for V and 6 bases for J; bases not matched to a gene: 10. Germline V gives CDR1 SGHDT, CDR2 YYEEEE. This CDR3 is built from 15 residues. The CDR3 loop reads CASSKRTGFGQPQHF. DNA of the CDR3: TGTGCCAGCAGTAAAAGGACAGGGTTTGGTCAGCCCCAGCATTTT.

The chain couples TRBV29-1 to TRBJ1-3; D remains ambiguous. V was cut by 4 bases and J by 0 bases, with 13 bases left in between. Per the germline V gene, CDR1 is SQVTM and CDR2 is ANQGSEA. This CDR3 spans 15 amino acids. In DNA form, the CDR3 reads TGCAGCGTTGTTGTACCGACTCTCTCTGGAAACACCATATATTTT. Its protein product is CSVVVPTLSGNTIYF.

This clonotype came up many times. The chain couples TRBV29-1 to TRBJ1-2; tentatively, D is TRBD1 (5 bases). Trimming shortened V by 0 bases and J by 2 bases, and 7 bases separated the two germline ends. CDR3 length: 13 residues. Looked up from germline, CDR1 is SQVTM and CDR2 is ANQGSEA. The CDR3 protein is CSVEEGQNYGYTF. The CDR3 nucleotides read TGCAGCGTTGAAGAGGGGCAAAACTATGGCTACACCTTC.

This clonotype was picked up many times. The chain is built from TRBV4-3 and TRBJ1-5; D gene ambiguous. The V end was cut by 1 base, the J end by 5 bases, with 6 bases between. This CDR3 comprises 13 residues. CDR1 and CDR2 (germline): LGHNA, YSLEER. The CDR3 coding sequence is TGCGCCAGCAGCCAAGGGAGGGATCAGCCCCAGCATTTT. Translating gives CASSQGRDQPQHF.

This chain links TRBV19 with TRBJ2-5; 7 nucleotides match TRBD2. With 6 bases clipped from V and 5 bases from J, the junction kept 12 bases outside the gene matches. CDR1 is LNHDA, CDR2 SQIVND, per germline (reference sequence). This CDR3 comprises 15 residues. The CDR3 DNA follows: TGTGCCAGTAGCTTCAAGATAGCGGGTAAGGAGACCCAGTACTTC. It is translated as CASSFKIAGKETQYF.